This entry features one TCR beta chain sequence. This record belongs to a study of blood T cell repertoires in COVID-19. Study context: Acute and convalescent COVID-19 samples came from the United States, Italy and Spain. PBMCs, B-cell-depleted T cells, or T cells were the source of the cDNA or gDNA that made up the material.

This CDR3 is 17 amino acids long. In germline, CDR1 is SGHNT, CDR2 YYREEE (reference sequence). The J segment lost 2 bases and the V segment lost 4 bases, leaving 10 bases of the junction unmatched. Methods used by the authors: Cell counts per sample came from amplifying reference gene primers. TCRdb's copy holds only in-frame clones and misses some; the assay was immunoSEQ multiplex PCR. D and trimming come from the DNA, and the V and J calls and clone size come from that table. The data show 330,000 or so clones, about 87% seen once. Cohort allocation depended upon clinical history that participants reported.

Specimen: PBMCs or T cells enriched from blood (not recorded which). The gene calls are TRBV5-4 and TRBJ2-3; TRBD2 aligns across 10 bases. This receptor was obtained from a man younger than 40 who had recovered from COVID-19. The CDR3 nucleotides read TGTGCCAGCAGCCCTGGGATAGCGGGGGGCCTCACAGATACGCAGTATTTT. This codes for CASSPGIAGGLTDTQYF.